This T cell receptor beta chain was sequenced in a study of OX40 agonist ivuxolimab in advanced cancers. Looking at the study overall: Earlier treatment with anti-PD-1, anti-PD-L1 or anti-CTLA-4 was permitted, and about 40% had received some.

Measured with immunoSEQ multiplex PCR; TCRdb has only the in-frame clones, and not every one. The sample yields tens of thousands of clones, around 90% seen once. Germline lookup yields CDR1 ENHRY and CDR2 SYGVKD. The CDR3 runs 16 residues. Trimming shortened V by 0 bases and J by 3 bases, and 12 bases separated the two germline ends. Material: CD4+ or CD8+ T cells sorted from blood, obtained in a trial of the OX40 agonist ivuxolimab. The rearrangement joins TRBV10-3 to TRBJ1-5, with D possibly TRBD1 on 6 matching bases. This TCR came from an adult with an advanced solid tumor such as melanoma, head and neck, liver or kidney cancer. DNA of the CDR3: TGTGCCATCAGTGAGTCGGGGGGGGCCCCCAATCAGCCCCAGCATTTT. The encoded protein is CAISESGGAPNQPQHF.